This T cell receptor beta chain was captured in a study of immune evolution from preneoplasia to lung adenocarcinoma. Note on this clone: Its antigen is not known.

The protocol was immunoSEQ multiplex PCR, while the TCRdb copy is restricted to in-frame clones and leaves out a portion. The sample lists about 4,900 clones, roughly three quarters occurring once. Resections took place in Japan or China from the mid-2010s to the late 2010s. After pathologic assessment, macro-dissection selected premalignant or tumor cells for extraction. Study-wide findings and caveats: From normal lung to invasive adenocarcinoma, top clone frequencies appeared to decrease.

The V gene end was trimmed by 5 bases and the J gene end by 3 bases; junction bases not matched to a gene: 8. Germline CDR1 and CDR2: ENHRY and SYGVKD. There are 17 residues in the CDR3. The clonotype comes from a person aged 55 to 79 with lung adenocarcinoma. Material: FFPE minimally invasive lung adenocarcinoma tissue. This chain joins TRBV10-3 and TRBJ2-6, with 9 bases that match TRBD1. The CDR3: CAISPITGGGGANVLTF. The CDR3 region has the DNA TGTGCCATCAGTCCCATTACAGGGGGCGGTGGGGCCAACGTCCTGACTTTC.